This T cell receptor beta chain was captured by sequencing in a study of shared clonotypes between healthy human individuals (dated by TCRdb to the early 2020s). At the level of the whole study: Three men and a couple of women, aged 18 to 49 years, made up the cohort. For each donor, three plates each were used for CD4 naive and CD4 memory, two plates were used for CD8 naive, and one plate was used for CD8 memory. To increase sequencing depth and limit assay-specific biases, TCR repertoire library preparation and sequencing were carried out by different laboratories using diverse techniques. Blood TCR repertoires of a handful of healthy adults were deeply sequenced to estimate repertoire size and the extent of clonotype sharing between individuals. Per donor, leukapheresis produced somewhere between about 0.85 and 9.5 billion PBMCs.

The study at large found these results: Around 5.4% of naive CD4, more than 3% of naive CD8, about 2.5% of memory CD4, and about 0.4% of memory CD8 clonotypes were shared across several donors. Sampling was restricted to blood, and TCR repertoires in tissue are likely to differ from TCR repertoires in blood. Naive subsets generally had larger estimated clonotype richness than memory subsets. Pairwise subsampling indicated that sequencing depth was expected to affect the degree of clonotype sharing among donors. Compared with non-shared clonotypes, the clonotypes found in all four sorted-subset donors had higher generation probabilities. Rarefaction of sorted-subset datasets indicated incomplete sequencing despite the large sequencing depth. Because the study included a small number of donors, the genetic and exposure-history diversity represented was limited.

V loses 0 bases of germline sequence and J loses 5 bases, and the interval between the two ends is 7 bases. CDR1 and CDR2 are read off the germline V gene (reference sequence) as SSHAT and FNYEAQ. From its cysteine to its phenylalanine, the CDR3 spans 14 amino acids. CDR3 DNA only is kept here, 42 bases in frame from base 1. In regard to this clone: Its antigen is not yet known. The input lacks base qualities; no much larger clone sits a single base away. Other nucleotide sequences from this sample produce the same CDR3.

Donors were healthy HIV-negative adults with no recently reported acute infections or vaccinations. All donors were Caucasian adults living in Nashville, Tennessee, USA. CD4+ T cells were enriched through magnetic negative selection, after which naive cells were positively selected on CD45RA and the remaining negative fraction served as the memory subset. Blood was collected by leukapheresis, and PBMCs were isolated by Ficoll-Histopaque density gradient centrifugation and then cryopreserved in liquid nitrogen vapor phase. Analytical flow cytometry was used to check the purity and quantity of every magnetically sorted T cell population. Genomic DNA was isolated from every sorted fraction and measured by UV absorbance on a Nanodrop 2000c. Using the deep immunoSEQ assay, multiplex PCR amplified TCR CDR3 regions from genomic DNA. Genomic DNA extracted from each cell subset was distributed evenly over all wells of several immunoSEQ 96-well plates, and each plate served as one replicate. Each replicate PCR for sorted subsets received around 0.2 ug genomic DNA, equal to tens of thousands of T cell genomes. Purified libraries were measured with a Qubit 3.0 fluorometer, size-checked on a Bioanalyzer 2100, and measured again with the KAPA Library Quantification kit. Every immunoSEQ 96-well plate was sequenced on a dedicated single-read 150-cycle Illumina NextSeq 550 flow cell. Concerning the study's data processing: Because the immunoSEQ output included only junctional sequences and no quality scores, the filtering could not be the same as the filtering used for full-length reads. To assign V/J genes and CDR3, sequences were annotated using PyIR, a Python wrapper for IgBLAST v1.9, with IMGT germline references. Reads were filtered out if the reads had weak V/J assignments (E-value above 1e-6), no CDR3, stop codons, out-of-frame junctions, or ambiguous translated residues. V3J clonotypes were defined as sequences sharing an identical inferred V gene, J gene, and CDR3 amino acid sequence. Percentage overlap between repertoires was computed as shared unique clonotypes divided by the size of the smaller repertoire. Repertoire richness was assessed with RTK rarefaction, the Chao1 estimator, and Recon v2.1 estimates of unobserved clonotypes. Generation probabilities for all TCRbeta clonotypes obtained by the gDNA method from four donors were computed using OLGA. Held by TCRdb, this immuneACCESS table contains in-frame sequences only and omits some clones. Under half of the omission traces to an unresolved V gene where checked; the cause of the rest is unknown. V, J and clone size are taken as reported in that table, and D and trimming were inferred from the DNA itself. This sample lists 2 million to 3 million clones; approximately 94% were detected once. The top ten hold around 0.4% of the sample.

The sequence derives from a man between 18 and 35 years old in good health. Some clones in this sample may be carry-over from other donors' samples. Sequences were obtained from naive CD4+ T cells from PBMCs. In light of the paper, this sample's cell subset or site label describes: CD45RA+ positively selected. Recombination connected TRBV7-7 to TRBJ2-2, with TRBD1 perhaps the D gene, on 5 matching bases. The base sequence is TGTGCCAGCAGCTTAGCGCAGGGTACCGGGGAGCTGTTTTTT. This is translated as CASSLAQGTGELFF.